Below are 10 T cell receptor beta chains sequenced from a single sample in a study of T-cell reconstitution after alpha-beta-depleted transplantation in children (dated by TCRdb to the mid-2010s). The meaning of the sample's treatment or condition label: allogeneic hematopoietic cell transplantation with graft depleted of TCRalphabeta T cells and CD19 B cells. Library preparation used PCR. The run used an Illumina HiSeq 2500. TCR library preparation used molecular barcoding, with unique molecular identifiers applied to normalize quantification of the TCRbeta repertoire. In TCRdb, the public reads were trimmed at Q25 with fastp and aligned with MiXCR, with productive beta chains retained. Each entry is one CDR3 protein sequence, shown with its most common DNA and genes. Present in this sample are almost 500,000 distinct CDR3 sequences, roughly 10% of which were seen just once. The top ten hold roughly 2% of the sample.

The sample was PBMCs, taken before TCRalphabeta/CD19-depleted stem cell transplant. All receptors come from a child younger than 10 with inherited bone marrow failure, due to receive a stem cell transplant.

The sample holds a few counts of this clonotype. This chain uses TRBV28 with TRBJ2-7; 10 bases map to TRBD1. V trimming: 7 bases; J trimming: 1 base; junction bases outside the gene matches: 10. Per the germline V gene, CDR1 is MDHEN and CDR2 is SYDVKM. The CDR3 spans 16 residues. The CDR3 DNA is TGTGCCAGCAAAAGACAGGGGGCGAACCCTTCCTACGAGCAGTACTTC. Amino acids: CASKRQGANPSYEQYF.

This clonotype has a count of ten or more. The V gene is TRBV12-3 or TRBV12-4, the J gene TRBJ1-5, with a tentative D call TRBD1 (5 bases). CDR3 length: 17 amino acids. The V gene lost 3 bases and the J gene lost 1 base, with 16 bases spanning the gap. The CDR3 sequence is CASSLNGTPRSNQPQHF. CDR3 bases: TGTGCCAGCAGTTTGAACGGGACTCCTAGGAGCAATCAGCCCCAGCATTTT.

This clonotype appeared many times. The rearrangement joins TRBV4-3 to TRBJ2-1, with 10 bases that match TRBD2. J was trimmed by 6 bases and V by 0 bases; bases with no gene match: 8. Per germline, CDR1 LGHNA and CDR2 YSLEER. This CDR3 spans 17 amino acids. The CDR3 DNA reads as TGCGCCAGCAGCCAAGAATCCCTAGCGGGAGCTATCAATGAGCAGTTCTTC. This encodes CASSQESLAGAINEQFF.

Many counts were recorded for this clonotype. This rearrangement joins TRBV20-1 to TRBJ2-1, with 7 bases lining up with TRBD2. This CDR3 contains 14 residues. Per germline, CDR1 DFQATT and CDR2 SNEGSKA (reference sequence). The junction had 12 bases not matched to a gene; V was cut back by 7 bases and J by 6 bases. CDR3 in amino acids: CSGRLGTNRNEQFF. The CDR3, as DNA: TGCAGTGGCCGGCTGGGGACTAATCGCAATGAGCAGTTCTTC.

This clonotype was seen at least ten times. This rearrangement joins TRBV7-2 to TRBJ1-1; possible D gene TRBD1, 5 bases. The CDR3 is 12 amino acids. Germline CDR1 is SGHTA and CDR2 is FQGNSA. Trimming stripped 6 bases from V and 6 bases from J, with 11 bases between. Written as DNA, the CDR3 is TGTGCCAGCAGTTTATGGGGGGCTGAAGCTTTCTTT. Its protein is CASSLWGAEAFF.

V usage is TRBV5-1 and J usage is TRBJ2-3; the match to TRBD2 covers 8 bases. The V gene end was trimmed by 5 bases and the J gene end by 4 bases; junction bases not matched to a gene: 12. CDR3 length equals 16 residues. Germline loops: CDR1 SGHRS, CDR2 YFSETQ. The CDR3 sequence is CASRPTGTSGSDTQYF. CDR3 in DNA: TGCGCCAGCAGGCCAACCGGGACTAGTGGATCAGATACGCAGTATTTT.

This clonotype was detected ten times or more. The chain joins TRBV30 to TRBJ1-1; D call uncertain. CDR3 length equals 12 residues. V lost 3 bases to trimming and J lost 0 bases, with 5 bases between them. The germline gives CDR1 GTSNPN, CDR2 SVGIG (reference sequence). The CDR3 region is CAWRHLNTEAFF. CDR3 coding DNA: TGTGCCTGGAGACATTTGAACACTGAAGCTTTCTTT.

This clonotype came up many times. This chain joins TRBV7-9 and TRBJ2-1, with TRBD2 matching over 11 bases. The CDR3 covers 14 residues. Germline V gives CDR1 SEHNR, CDR2 FQNEAQ (reference sequence). J lost 9 bases, V lost 3 bases, and 4 bases had no gene match. CDR3 loop: CASSLVAGGGEQFF. The CDR3 region has the DNA TGTGCCAGCAGCTTGGTAGCGGGAGGGGGTGAGCAGTTCTTC.

This clonotype was recorded many times. V usage is TRBV15 and J usage is TRBJ2-1; maybe TRBD2 (6 bases). This CDR3 has 11 residues. V lost 5 bases and J 9 bases, leaving 8 bases between the germline ends. The germline V gene has CDR1 LNHNV and CDR2 YYDKDF (reference sequence). The CDR3 nucleotides are TGTGCCACCAGCTTCGGGGGTGAGCAGTTCTTC. It translates to CATSFGGEQFF.

The sample holds many counts of this clonotype. V is TRBV7-2 and J is TRBJ2-7, with 14 bases that match TRBD2. Germline CDR1 reads SGHTA; CDR2 reads FQGNSA. CDR3 length: 16 amino acids. Trimming cost V 5 bases and J 6 bases; bases outside gene matches: 9. CDR3 loop: CASSKNPGLAGVEQYF. CDR3 in DNA: TGTGCCAGCAGCAAAAACCCGGGACTAGCGGGAGTCGAGCAGTACTTC.